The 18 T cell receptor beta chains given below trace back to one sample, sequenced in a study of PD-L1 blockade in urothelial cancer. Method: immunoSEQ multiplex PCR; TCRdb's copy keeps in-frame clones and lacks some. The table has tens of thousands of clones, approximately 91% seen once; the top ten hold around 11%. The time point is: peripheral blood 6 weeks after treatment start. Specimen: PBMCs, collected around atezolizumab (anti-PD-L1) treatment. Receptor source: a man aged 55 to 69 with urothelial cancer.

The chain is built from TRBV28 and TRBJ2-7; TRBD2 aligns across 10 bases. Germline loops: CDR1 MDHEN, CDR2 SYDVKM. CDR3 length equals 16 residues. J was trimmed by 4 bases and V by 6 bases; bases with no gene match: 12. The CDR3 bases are TGTGCCAGCAGCCCGGTGGGTAGCGGGAGGTGGTACGAGCAGTACTTC. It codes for CASSPVGSGRWYEQYF. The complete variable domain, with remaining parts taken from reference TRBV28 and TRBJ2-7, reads DVKVTQSSRYLVKRTGEKVFLECVQDMDHENMFWYRQDPGLGLRLIYFSYDVKMKEKGDIPEGYSVSREKKERFSLILESASTNQTSMYLCASSPVGSGRWYEQYFGPGTRLTVT.

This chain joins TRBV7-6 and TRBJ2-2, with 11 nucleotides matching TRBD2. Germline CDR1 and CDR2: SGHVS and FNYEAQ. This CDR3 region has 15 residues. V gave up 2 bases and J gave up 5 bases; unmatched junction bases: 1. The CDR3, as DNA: TGTGCCAGCAGCTTACTAGCGGGAGGTACCGGGGAGCTGTTTTTT. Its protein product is CASSLLAGGTGELFF.

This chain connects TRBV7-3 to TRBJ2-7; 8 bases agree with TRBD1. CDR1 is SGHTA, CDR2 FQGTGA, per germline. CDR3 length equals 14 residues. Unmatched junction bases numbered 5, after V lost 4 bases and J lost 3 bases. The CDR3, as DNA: TGTGCCAGCAGCTGCAGGGGGCCCCACTACGAGCAGTACTTC. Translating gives CASSCRGPHYEQYF.

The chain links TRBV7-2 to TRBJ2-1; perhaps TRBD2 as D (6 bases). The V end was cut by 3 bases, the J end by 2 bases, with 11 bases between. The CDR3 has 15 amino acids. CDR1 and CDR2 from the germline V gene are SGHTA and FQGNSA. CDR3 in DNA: TGTGCCAGCAGCTTTCTGGCGGGGCCCTACAATGAGCAGTTCTTC. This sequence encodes CASSFLAGPYNEQFF.

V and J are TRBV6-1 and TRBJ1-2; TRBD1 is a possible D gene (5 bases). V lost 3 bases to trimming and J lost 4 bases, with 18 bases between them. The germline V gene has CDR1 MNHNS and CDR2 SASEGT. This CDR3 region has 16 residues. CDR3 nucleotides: TGTGCCAGCAGTGACGTAAGGACACCCCAAGCCTATGGCTACACCTTC. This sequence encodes CASSDVRTPQAYGYTF.

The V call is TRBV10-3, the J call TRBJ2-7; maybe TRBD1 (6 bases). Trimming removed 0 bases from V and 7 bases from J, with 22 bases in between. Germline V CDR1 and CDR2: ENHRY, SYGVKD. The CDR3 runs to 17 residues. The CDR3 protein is CAISESRRAQGSGEQYF. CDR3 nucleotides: TGTGCCATCAGTGAGTCGCGAAGGGCGCAGGGGTCTGGAGAGCAGTACTTC.

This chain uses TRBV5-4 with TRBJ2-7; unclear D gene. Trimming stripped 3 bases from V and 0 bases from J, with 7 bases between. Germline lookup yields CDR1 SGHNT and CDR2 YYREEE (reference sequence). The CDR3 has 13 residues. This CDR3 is CASSSTSSYEQYF. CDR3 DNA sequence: TGTGCCAGCAGCTCGACAAGCTCCTACGAGCAGTACTTC.

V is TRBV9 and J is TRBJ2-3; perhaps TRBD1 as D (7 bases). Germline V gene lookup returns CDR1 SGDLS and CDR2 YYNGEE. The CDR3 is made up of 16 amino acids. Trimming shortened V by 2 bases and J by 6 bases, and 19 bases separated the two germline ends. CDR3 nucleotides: TGTGCCAGCAGCGTCAAGGAGGGGGCGTCGGTGGATACGCAGTATTTT. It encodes CASSVKEGASVDTQYF.

CDR3 sequence reads: CASSLFSPWGLAGKNNEQFF. The CDR3 DNA is TGTGCCAGCAGCTTATTTTCACCGTGGGGGCTAGCGGGAAAAAACAATGAGCAGTTCTTC. The chain has TRBV7-3 and TRBJ2-1; TRBD2 matches 9 bases. The germline V gene encodes CDR1 SGHTA and CDR2 FQGTGA. This CDR3 is built from 20 residues. The trim removed 2 bases at V and 5 bases at J, leaving 19 bases unmatched.

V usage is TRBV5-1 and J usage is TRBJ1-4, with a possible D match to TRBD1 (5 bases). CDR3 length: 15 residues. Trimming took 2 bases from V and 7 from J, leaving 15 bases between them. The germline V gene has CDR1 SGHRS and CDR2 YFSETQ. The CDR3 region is CASSLKGYSGEKLFF. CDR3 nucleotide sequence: TGCGCCAGCAGCTTAAAGGGGTATTCGGGTGAAAAACTGTTTTTT. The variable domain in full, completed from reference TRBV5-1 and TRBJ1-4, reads KAGVTQTPRYLIKTRGQQVTLSCSPISGHRSVSWYQQTPGQGLQFLFEYFSETQRNKGNFPGRFSGRQFSNSRSEMNVSTLELGDSALYLCASSLKGYSGEKLFFGSGTQLSVL.

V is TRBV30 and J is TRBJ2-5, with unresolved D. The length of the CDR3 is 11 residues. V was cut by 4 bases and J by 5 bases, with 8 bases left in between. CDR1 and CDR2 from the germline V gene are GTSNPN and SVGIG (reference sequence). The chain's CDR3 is CAWNEAETQYF. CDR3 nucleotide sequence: TGTGCCTGGAATGAGGCCGAGACCCAGTACTTC.

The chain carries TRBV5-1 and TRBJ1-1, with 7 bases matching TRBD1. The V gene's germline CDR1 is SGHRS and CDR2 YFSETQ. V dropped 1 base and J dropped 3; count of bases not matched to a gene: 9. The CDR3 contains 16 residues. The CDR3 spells CASSLNYVTGYTEAFF. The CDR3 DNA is TGCGCCAGCAGCTTGAACTATGTGACAGGGTACACTGAAGCTTTCTTT.

CDR3 sequence reads: CASSRTGGWETQYF. CDR3 in DNA: TGTGCCAGCAGCCGAACAGGGGGCTGGGAGACCCAGTACTTC. V and J are TRBV6-1 and TRBJ2-5, with 9 bases that match TRBD1. The germline CDR1 and CDR2 sequences are MNHNS and SASEGT. This CDR3 has 14 amino acids. V gave up 6 bases and J gave up 5 bases; unmatched junction bases: 7.

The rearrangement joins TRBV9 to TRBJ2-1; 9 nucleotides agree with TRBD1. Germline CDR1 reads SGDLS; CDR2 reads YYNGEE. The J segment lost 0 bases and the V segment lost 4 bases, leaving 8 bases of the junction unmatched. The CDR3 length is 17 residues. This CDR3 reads CASSQNRGQPSYNEQFF. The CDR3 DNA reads TGTGCCAGCAGCCAAAACAGGGGGCAACCCTCCTACAATGAGCAGTTCTTC. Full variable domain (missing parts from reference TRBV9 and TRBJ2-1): DSGVTQTPKHLITATGQRVTLRCSPRSGDLSVYWYQQSLDQGLQFLIQYYNGEERAKGNILERFSAQQFPDLHSELNLSSLELGDSALYFCASSQNRGQPSYNEQFFGPGTRLTVL.

CDR3 residues: CASSIGPRRGWSATNEKLFF. For the CDR3, the DNA is TGTGCCAGTAGTATAGGGCCCCGTCGGGGATGGAGTGCAACTAATGAAAAACTGTTTTTT. The J gene is TRBJ1-4, the V gene TRBV19; D gene unclear. Trimming shortened V by 1 base and J by 0 bases, and 21 bases separated the two germline ends. The CDR3 extends over 20 amino acids. CDR1 and CDR2 (germline): LNHDA, SQIVND (reference sequence).

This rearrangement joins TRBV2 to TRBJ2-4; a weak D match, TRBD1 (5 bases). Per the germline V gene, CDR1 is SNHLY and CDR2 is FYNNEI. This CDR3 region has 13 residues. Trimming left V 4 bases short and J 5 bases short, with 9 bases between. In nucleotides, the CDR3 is TGTGCCAGCAGTGTAATGGGGCAAAACATTCAGTACTTC. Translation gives CASSVMGQNIQYF.

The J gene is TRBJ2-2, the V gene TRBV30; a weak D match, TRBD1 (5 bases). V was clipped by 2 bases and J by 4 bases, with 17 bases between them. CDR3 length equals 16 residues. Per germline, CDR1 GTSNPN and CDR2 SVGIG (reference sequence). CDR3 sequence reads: CAWSYRYYRSTGELFF. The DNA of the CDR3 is TGTGCCTGGAGTTATAGATACTACAGGAGCACCGGGGAGCTGTTTTTT.

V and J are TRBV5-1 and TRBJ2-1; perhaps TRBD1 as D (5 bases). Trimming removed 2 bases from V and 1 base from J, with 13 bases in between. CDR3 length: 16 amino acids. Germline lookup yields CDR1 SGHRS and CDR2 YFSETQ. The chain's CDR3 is CASSFKGPYSYNEQFF. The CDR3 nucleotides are TGCGCCAGCAGCTTCAAGGGGCCCTATTCCTACAATGAGCAGTTCTTC.